Sequencing of this TCR beta chain was carried out in a study of cytomegalovirus exposure and HLA in healthy donors. Study-level findings and limits: CMV antigen specificity of a few CMV-associated chains was confirmed in vitro. In a later analysis, first-cohort TCR clusters were found to tend to co-occur in the 130 or so validation repertoires. Researchers counted some 150 TCR beta chains as cytomegalovirus-associated.

Donors were drawn from the approximately 110-subject validation cohort, separate from the 666-subject first cohort. Concerning this clone: Its antigen is unknown.

The CDR3 contains 14 residues. Trimming stripped 2 bases from V and 0 bases from J, with 8 bases between. Germline values: CDR1 MGHRA, CDR2 YSYEKL. The protocol was immunoSEQ multiplex PCR, while the TCRdb copy is restricted to in-frame clones and leaves out a portion. The sample has 55,000 to 75,000 clones; approximately 96% are singletons. The sequencing sample was made of PBMCs. This sequence was found in a young man in good health and CMV-seropositive. This chain uses TRBV4-1 with TRBJ2-7; no clear D gene. CDR3 DNA: TGCGCCAGCAGCCAATCTCTTAGCTCCTACGAGCAGTACTTC. This codes for CASSQSLSSYEQYF.